This T cell receptor beta chain was captured by sequencing in a study of cytomegalovirus exposure and HLA in healthy donors (dated by TCRdb to 2017 to 2019). Looking at the study overall: In an earlier analysis of several hundred of the donors, 250 to 300 Gb of sequence data and 117 million unique TCR beta sequences from roughly 180 million T cells were reported. Roughly 310 gigabases of sequencing data and some 85 million unique TCR sequences were included in an early release covering about 620 HLA-typed donors. Of the roughly 400 genotyped donors, approximately 81% were placed in the genetic ancestry cluster associated with self-reported Caucasian donors. The study was designed to test whether signatures of past pathogen exposure could be identified by cataloging public T cell receptors. Using immunosequencing, the study profiled T cell repertoires from 640 or so subjects and related those repertoires to cytomegalovirus serostatus. A separate validation cohort of 100 to 150 different subjects was used in addition to the 666-subject first cohort. To predict cytomegalovirus infection status, the study combined high-throughput TCR immunosequencing, statistical association of individual TCRs with disease status, and machine learning. To study patterns of TCR occurrence, a later analysis re-analyzed previously published TCR beta repertoires from under 750 donors and added high-resolution HLA genotyping. Rather than using new phenotypic data, the later analysis identified candidate immune exposures from TCR beta sequences and from how often those sequences occurred across donors. To decide whether each TCR beta V gene segment behaved as functional or pseudogenic, an earlier analysis of fewer than 750 of the donors relied on high-throughput TCR beta sequencing. Donor age, sex, ethnicity and CMV serostatus were compiled together with the repertoire data. A later genetic analysis took genome-wide SNP genotypes for about 65% of the 666 donors and used that subset as a discovery cohort. All discovery cohort repertoires had been generated using a single sequencing platform. HLA typing covered class I and class II loci at four-digit resolution. The number of typed donors differed by locus: roughly 620-630 for A, B, C, DRB1 and DQB1; approximately 540 for DQA1; some 590 for DPA1; and about 450 for DPB1. Four to six DR-DQ haplotypes were handled as single units for association and clustering, since linkage in the cohort was strong. Across under 500 genotyped donors of the cohort, an average of approximately 240,000 unique TCR beta nucleotide sequences per donor were sequenced, and 15% to 20% of those sequences were non-productive.

V is pruned by 4 bases and J by 4 bases, leaving 7 bases of the junction without a gene match. The CDR3 goes from the cysteine to the phenylalanine over 16 residues. Of all the DNA, just the CDR3 is kept, 48 bases in frame from base 1. The germline V gene encodes CDR1 MDHEN and CDR2 SYDVKM. In total, roughly 670 healthy bone marrow donors made up the cohort. All cohort members were sampled while nominally healthy, although unrecorded immune exposures were likely present. The donor tested CMV seronegative, placing the donor among the 350 to 400 seronegative members of the cohort. A peripheral blood sample was collected from each donor, and TCR beta sequencing was performed on peripheral blood mononuclear cells. The Qiagen DNeasy Blood Extraction Kit was used to extract genomic DNA from the blood cell samples. General findings and caveats noted by the study authors: The study listed 150 to 200 TCR beta chains as associated with cytomegalovirus. Linkage disequilibrium might explain the correlated functional status among segregating V segments, but an unknown experimental factor could not be excluded. A later analysis found that most CMV-associated TCR beta chains appeared HLA-restricted, with HLA associations seemingly driven largely by CMV exposure. According to a later genetic analysis, donors in an Asian-associated ancestry cluster had fewer N-insertions in productive TCRs than the approximately 630-donor mean. Most TCR sequences were observed very rarely across donors, whereas some public TCRs were present in many individuals. Because HLA typing was unavailable for some donors at each locus, only the typed subset was used in association tests. CMV serostatus was the only immune exposure information available for the cohort. A group of highly shared sequence variants was considered likely to be a technical artifact of the sequencing pipeline. Roughly uniform sequencing depth across donors was assumed in presence/absence analyses, although this assumption may not hold. According to the authors, the approach could potentially be generalized to other disease states and immunological phenotypes. In an earlier analysis of a few hundred of the donors, most TCR beta V segments were observed in productive rearrangements about 87% or about 30% of the time, broadly matching IMGT annotations. At a false discovery rate of 0.05, a later analysis linked around 17,000 TCR beta sequences to specific HLA alleles. A further reported finding was that TCR beta sequences accurately predicted the HLA-A and HLA-B alleles for most subjects in the first cohort. According to a later analysis, TCR association rates differed among HLA loci, with DRB1 alleles showing the most associated TCRs and HLA-C alleles showing the fewest. The 87-base-pair reads could not distinguish some IMGT-functional V segments, including TRBV6-2 and TRBV6-3, so those segments were excluded. Cytomegalovirus status was reported to be diagnosed by the classifier with high specificity and sensitivity in both the original and validation cohorts. Strong co-occurrence of HLA alleles, especially DR and DQ, made assigning TCR associations to individual alleles difficult. In a later analysis, several top co-occurrence clusters were reported to appear linked to parvovirus B19, influenza, CMV and Epstein-Barr virus. Because counts were too low, roughly 17 rarely observed V segments, including chromosome 9 orphons, were left out of the earlier analysis of a few hundred of the donors. The cohort was sequenced for TCR beta chains only, and without alpha or paired-chain data the features that could be detected were limited. In vitro tests confirmed that a few of the cytomegalovirus-associated TCR beta chains recognize cytomegalovirus antigens. In a later genetic analysis, a missense DCLRE1C variant was associated with V-gene and J-gene trimming of TCR beta chains, and the association was replicated in an independent cohort. In a later analysis, HLA-associated TCR beta chains were found to be more clonally expanded and to have lower generation probabilities than equally common non-associated chains.

Receptors were amplified or captured by the immunoSEQ multiplex PCR assay. A mixture of 60 forward primers for TCR Vbeta segments and 13 reverse primers for TCR Jbeta segments was used in the multiplex PCR. A multiplex PCR assay on genomic DNA amplified the CDR3 region of rearranged TCR beta genes. The Illumina HiSeq System was used to sequence the amplified TCR beta libraries as 87-base-pair reads. Regarding the original processing steps: A later analysis counted around 72 million unique TCR beta chains across the 650 to 700 repertoires, and roughly 10 million of these chains were shared by at least two donors. Raw reads were error-corrected and collapsed into unique sequences with a nearest-neighbor algorithm that merged closely related sequences to remove PCR and sequencing errors. V, D and J gene segments were assigned by aligning CDR3 sequences to IMGT reference sequences. For a sequence to be retained, a match of at least six nucleotides was required to both a V gene segment and a J gene segment. A rearrangement was called productive if the CDR3 had no stop codons and remained in frame with V and J, and every other rearrangement was called non-productive. Following IMGT convention, CDR3 was defined as the stretch from the second conserved V-encoded cysteine to the conserved J-encoded phenylalanine. In an earlier analysis of around 540 of the donors, sequences lacking an unambiguous match to a single V gene segment were excluded. An earlier analysis of 500 to 600 of the donors classified V segments as functional when productive rearrangements were above 56.7% and as segregating when the standard deviation between donors was above 5%. A statistical classification framework was built to diagnose cytomegalovirus status from the catalog of TCR beta chain sequences. In a later analysis, V and J genes were assigned by comparing TCR nucleotide sequences against IMGT/GENE-DB human TR gene sequences. The TCRdist pipeline was used in a later analysis to assign CDR3 sequences and most-parsimonious VDJ recombination scenarios. In a later analysis, each TCR beta chain was defined by its CDR3 amino acid sequence together with its V-gene family, and reads without a unique V-gene family were excluded. As a way to deal with suspected cross-contamination and a sequencing artifact, a later analysis dropped approximately 590 nucleotide sequences that were highly shared and had low generation probability. In a later analysis, a clonal expansion index was calculated for each public chain from normalized within-repertoire ranks of inferred template counts. Generation probabilities in a later analysis came from a VDJ recombination model fitted to out-of-frame rearrangements, and those results were checked against IGoR. A later analysis scored TCR-TCR, TCR-HLA and TCR-CMV co-occurrence with hypergeometric tests, applying a repertoire-size bias correction to TCR pairs. A later analysis estimated false discovery rates by permuting HLA or CMV assignments 20 times. A later analysis grouped co-occurring TCRs with DBSCAN, adding TCRdist sequence similarity when clustering within HLA-allele-positive subsets. Repertoires with fewer than 30,000 or more than 120,000 public chains, plus five repertoires with anomalous nucleotide sharing, were excluded from co-occurrence clustering. TCRdb carries this immuneACCESS record with in-frame sequences only. Its versions omit some clonotypes, under half of them owing to an unresolved V gene in the studies checked, with the rest unexplained. Clonal size and the V and J genes are those of that table, whereas D and trimming came from the DNA. This sample holds 150,000 to 200,000 clones; over 80% were observed only once. Over 1.5% of the sample is in the top ten clones.

As for this clone: No antigen is known for it. Per-nucleotide qualities are absent, and no much larger clonotype sits a single base away.

Sequenced: PBMCs. The chain is encoded by TRBV28 joined to TRBJ2-5; TRBD2 agrees with 12 junctional bases. This receptor was obtained from a woman younger than 30 in good health and CMV-seronegative. The base sequence is TGTGCCAGCAGTTCCCCACTAGCGGGGGGACGAGAGACCCAGTACTTC. The encoded protein is CASSSPLAGGRETQYF.